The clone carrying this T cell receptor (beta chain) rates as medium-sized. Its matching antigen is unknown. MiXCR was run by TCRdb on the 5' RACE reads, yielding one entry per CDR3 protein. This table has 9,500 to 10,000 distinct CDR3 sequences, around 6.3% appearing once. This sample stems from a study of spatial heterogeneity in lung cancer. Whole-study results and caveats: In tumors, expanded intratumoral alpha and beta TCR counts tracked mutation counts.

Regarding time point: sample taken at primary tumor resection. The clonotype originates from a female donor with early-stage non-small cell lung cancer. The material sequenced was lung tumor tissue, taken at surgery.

The CDR3 sequence: CASSLDRQETQYF. CDR3 coding DNA: TGTGCCAGCAGCTTAGACCGGCAAGAGACCCAGTACTTC. The rearrangement links TRBV7-7 to TRBJ2-5; no firm D call. V lost 1 base to trimming and J lost 2 bases, with 5 bases between them. This CDR3 comprises 13 residues. Germline loops: CDR1 SSHAT, CDR2 FNYEAQ (reference sequence).